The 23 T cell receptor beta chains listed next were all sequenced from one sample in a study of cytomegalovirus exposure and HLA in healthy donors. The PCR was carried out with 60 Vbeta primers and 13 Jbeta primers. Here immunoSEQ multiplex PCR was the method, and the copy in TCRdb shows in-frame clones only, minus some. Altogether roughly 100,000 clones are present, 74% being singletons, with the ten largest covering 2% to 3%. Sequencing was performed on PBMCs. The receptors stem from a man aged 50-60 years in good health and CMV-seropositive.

The CDR3 protein is CASSRLSDYYEQYF. The CDR3 DNA sequence: TGTGCCAGCAGCCGTCTAAGCGATTATTACGAGCAGTACTTC. The rearrangement links TRBV7-2 to TRBJ2-7; D is unresolved. V was shortened by 5 bases and J by 4 bases, with 15 bases between the two germline ends. Germline lookup yields CDR1 SGHTA and CDR2 FQGNSA. The CDR3 length is 14 residues.

The CDR3 nucleotides read TGCGCCAGCAGCATTCAGGGGAGCAGAACTGAAGCTTTCTTT. Amino acids: CASSIQGSRTEAFF. The J gene is TRBJ1-1, the V gene TRBV5-1; D may be TRBD1 (6 bases). The CDR3 has 14 residues. The germline V and J ends were trimmed by 4 bases and 5 bases, with 15 bases remaining between them. Germline values: CDR1 SGHRS, CDR2 YFSETQ.

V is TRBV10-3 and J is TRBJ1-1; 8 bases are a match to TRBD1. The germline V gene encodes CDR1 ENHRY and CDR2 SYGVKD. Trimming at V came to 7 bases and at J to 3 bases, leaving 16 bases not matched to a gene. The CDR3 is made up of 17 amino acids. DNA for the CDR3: TGTGCCATCAAACGCGGGGGGGTGACAGGGGAGGACACTGAAGCTTTCTTT. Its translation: CAIKRGGVTGEDTEAFF.

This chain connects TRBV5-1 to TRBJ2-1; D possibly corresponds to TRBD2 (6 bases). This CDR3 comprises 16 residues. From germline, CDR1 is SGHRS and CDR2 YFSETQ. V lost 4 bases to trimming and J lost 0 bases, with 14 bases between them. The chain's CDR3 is CASSGGLQSSYNEQFF. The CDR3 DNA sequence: TGCGCCAGCAGCGGGGGACTCCAAAGCTCCTACAATGAGCAGTTCTTC.

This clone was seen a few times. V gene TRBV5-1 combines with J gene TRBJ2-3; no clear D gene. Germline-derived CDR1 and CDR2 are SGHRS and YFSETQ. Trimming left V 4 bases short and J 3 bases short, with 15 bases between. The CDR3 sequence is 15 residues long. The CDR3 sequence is CASSLLGHPTDTQYF. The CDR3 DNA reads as TGCGCCAGCAGCCTTCTAGGTCATCCAACAGATACGCAGTATTTT.

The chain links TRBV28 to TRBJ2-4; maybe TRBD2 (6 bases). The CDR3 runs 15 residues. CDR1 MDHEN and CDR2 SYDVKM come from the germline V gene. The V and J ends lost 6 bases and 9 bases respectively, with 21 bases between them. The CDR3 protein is CASSPPGTPGGIQYF. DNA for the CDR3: TGTGCCAGCAGCCCCCCCGGGACCCCCGGGGGCATTCAGTACTTC.

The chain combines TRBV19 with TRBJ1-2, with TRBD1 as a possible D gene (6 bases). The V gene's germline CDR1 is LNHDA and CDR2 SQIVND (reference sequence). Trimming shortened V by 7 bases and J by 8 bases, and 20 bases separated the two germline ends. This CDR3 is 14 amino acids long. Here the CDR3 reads CASTLPGGAKGYTF. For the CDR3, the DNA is TGTGCCAGTACCCTACCCGGGGGGGCTAAGGGCTACACCTTC.

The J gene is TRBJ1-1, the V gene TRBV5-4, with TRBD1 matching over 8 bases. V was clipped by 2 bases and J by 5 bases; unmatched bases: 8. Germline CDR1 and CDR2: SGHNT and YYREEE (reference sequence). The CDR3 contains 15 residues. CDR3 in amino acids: CASSFDRGGYTEAFF. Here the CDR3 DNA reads TGTGCCAGCAGCTTTGACAGGGGCGGATATACTGAAGCTTTCTTT.

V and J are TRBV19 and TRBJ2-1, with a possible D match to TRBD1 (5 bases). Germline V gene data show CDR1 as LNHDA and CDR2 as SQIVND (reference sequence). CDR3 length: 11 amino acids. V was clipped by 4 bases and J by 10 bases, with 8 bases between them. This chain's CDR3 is CASSTAGEQFF. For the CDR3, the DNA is TGTGCCAGTAGTACGGCAGGGGAGCAGTTCTTC.

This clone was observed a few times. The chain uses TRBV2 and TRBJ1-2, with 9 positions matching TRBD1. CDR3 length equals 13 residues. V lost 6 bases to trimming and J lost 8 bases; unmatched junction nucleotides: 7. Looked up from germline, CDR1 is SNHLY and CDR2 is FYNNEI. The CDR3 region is CASRGQGIKGYTF. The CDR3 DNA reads TGTGCCAGCAGGGGACAGGGTATAAAGGGCTACACCTTC.

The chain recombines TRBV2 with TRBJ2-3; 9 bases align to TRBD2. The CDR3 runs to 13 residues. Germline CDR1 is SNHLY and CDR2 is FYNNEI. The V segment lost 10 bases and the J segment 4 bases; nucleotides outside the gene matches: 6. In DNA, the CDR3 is TGTGCCATCCTGGTAGCGGGGGCAGATACGCAGTATTTT. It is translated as CAILVAGADTQYF.

In nucleotides, the CDR3 is TGTGCCAGCAGTGTACAGGGGGATCAGCCCCAGCATTTT. Translating it yields CASSVQGDQPQHF. This chain links TRBV6-1 with TRBJ1-5; 8 bases agree with TRBD1. This CDR3 has 13 residues. Germline-derived CDR1 and CDR2 are MNHNS and SASEGT. Losses at the gene ends were 4 bases for V and 5 bases for J; bases not matched to a gene: 1.

In nucleotides, the CDR3 is TGTGCCAGCACCCCCAGGGGGAGCCTCTCTGGAAACACCATATATTTT. It translates to CASTPRGSLSGNTIYF. This chain connects TRBV2 to TRBJ1-3; 7 nucleotides match TRBD1. V trimming: 7 bases; J trimming: 0 bases; junction bases outside the gene matches: 9. This CDR3 has 16 residues. Per the germline V gene, CDR1 is SNHLY and CDR2 is FYNNEI.

The CDR3 sequence is CASRNGQIAYEQYF. The CDR3 DNA reads TGTGCCAGCAGAAACGGACAGATTGCCTACGAGCAGTACTTC. This rearrangement joins TRBV6-1 to TRBJ2-7; D is possibly TRBD1 (6 bases). This CDR3 region has 14 residues. The V gene lost 6 bases and the J gene lost 2 bases, with 14 bases spanning the gap. CDR1 and CDR2 (germline): MNHNS, SASEGT.

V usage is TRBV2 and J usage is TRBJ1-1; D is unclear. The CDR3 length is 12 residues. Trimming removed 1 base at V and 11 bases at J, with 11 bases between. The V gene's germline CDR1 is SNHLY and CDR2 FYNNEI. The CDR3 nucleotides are TGTGCCAGCAGTGAAGTCCCCTACGGGGCTTTCTTT. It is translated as CASSEVPYGAFF.

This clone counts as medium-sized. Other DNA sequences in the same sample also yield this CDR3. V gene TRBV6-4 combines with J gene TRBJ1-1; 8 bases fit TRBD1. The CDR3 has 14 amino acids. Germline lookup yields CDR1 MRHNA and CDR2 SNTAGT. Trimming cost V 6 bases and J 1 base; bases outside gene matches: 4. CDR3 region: CASSPGGANTEAFF. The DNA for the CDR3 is TGTGCCAGCAGCCCAGGGGGCGCGAACACTGAAGCTTTCTTT.

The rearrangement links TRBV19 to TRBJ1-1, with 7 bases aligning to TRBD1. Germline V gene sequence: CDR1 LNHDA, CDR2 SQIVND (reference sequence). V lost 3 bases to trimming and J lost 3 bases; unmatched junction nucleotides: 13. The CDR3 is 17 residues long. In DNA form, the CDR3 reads TGTGCCAGTAGTATCGGATTCTGGGGGACAGAAGACACTGAAGCTTTCTTT. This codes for CASSIGFWGTEDTEAFF. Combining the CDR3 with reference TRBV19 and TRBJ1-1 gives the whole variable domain DGGITQSPKYLFRKEGQNVTLSCEQNLNHDAMYWYRQDPGQGLRLIYYSQIVNDFQKGDIAEGYSVSREKKESFPLTVTSAQKNPTAFYLCASSIGFWGTEDTEAFFGQGTRLTVV.

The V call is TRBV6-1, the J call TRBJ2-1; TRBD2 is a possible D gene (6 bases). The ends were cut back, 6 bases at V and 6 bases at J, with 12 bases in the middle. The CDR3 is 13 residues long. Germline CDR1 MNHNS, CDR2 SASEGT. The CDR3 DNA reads TGTGCCAGCAGGTTGGGGGGAACCAATGAGCAGTTCTTC. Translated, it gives CASRLGGTNEQFF.

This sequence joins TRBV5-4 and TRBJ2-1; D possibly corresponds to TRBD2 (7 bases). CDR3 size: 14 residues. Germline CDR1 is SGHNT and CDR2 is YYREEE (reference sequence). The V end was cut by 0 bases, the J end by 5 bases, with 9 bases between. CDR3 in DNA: TGTGCCAGCAGCTTGGTCGGGGGGCACAATGAGCAGTTCTTC. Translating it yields CASSLVGGHNEQFF.

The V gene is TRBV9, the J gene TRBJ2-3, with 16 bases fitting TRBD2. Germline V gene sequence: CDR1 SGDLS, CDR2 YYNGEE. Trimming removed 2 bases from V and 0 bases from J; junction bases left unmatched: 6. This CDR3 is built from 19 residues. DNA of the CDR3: TGTGCCAGCAGCGTGTTGGGACTAGCGGGAGGGTCGAGCACAGATACGCAGTATTTT. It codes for CASSVLGLAGGSSTDTQYF.

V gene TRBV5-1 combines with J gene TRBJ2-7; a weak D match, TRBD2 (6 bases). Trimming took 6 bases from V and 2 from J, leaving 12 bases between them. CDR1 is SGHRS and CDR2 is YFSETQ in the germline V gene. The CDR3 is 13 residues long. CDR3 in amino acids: CASTGRGTYEQYF. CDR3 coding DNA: TGCGCCAGCACAGGGCGGGGTACCTACGAGCAGTACTTC.

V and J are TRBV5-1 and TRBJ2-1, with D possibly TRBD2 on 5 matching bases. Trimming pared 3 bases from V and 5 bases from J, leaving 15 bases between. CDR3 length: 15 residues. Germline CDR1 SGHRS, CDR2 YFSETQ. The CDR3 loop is CASSSDSSIHNEQFF. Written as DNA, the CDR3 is TGCGCCAGCAGCTCGGACTCCTCAATCCACAATGAGCAGTTCTTC.

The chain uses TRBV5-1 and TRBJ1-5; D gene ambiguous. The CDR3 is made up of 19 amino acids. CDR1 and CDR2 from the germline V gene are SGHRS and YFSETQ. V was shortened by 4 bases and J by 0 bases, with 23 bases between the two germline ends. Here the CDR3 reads CASSRVPWVRDYSNQPQHF. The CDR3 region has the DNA TGCGCCAGCAGCCGTGTCCCGTGGGTAAGAGACTATAGCAATCAGCCCCAGCATTTT.